This is a list of T cell receptor beta chains from one sample in a study of naive and memory T cell subsets. TCRdb itself ran the UMI-ligation and nested PCR reads through MiXCR, one entry per CDR3 protein. Of 130,000 or so distinct CDR3 sequences listed, 35% to 40% are singletons. Sequencing input: central memory CD4+ T cells from blood. The receptors shown here come from a human donor in good health. Both conserved end residues are part of each CDR3. A D gene is named only where the DNA matches it firmly. Size is stated for part of the rows, as once, few or many counts, or as a class when the clone is expanded.

TGTGCCAGCAGGGGCGGCAACCTTCGGAAACTGTTTTTT	CASRGGNLRKLFF	-	TRBJ1-4	few	TRBV6-5
TGTGCCAGCAGCAGGGGACTAGCGTTCGATGAGCAGTTCTTC	CASSRGLAFDEQFF	TRBD2	TRBJ2-1	few	TRBV5-8
TGTGCCAGTAGTATTGGGGCTAGATCTGGCGGGGAGCTGTTTTTT	CASSIGARSGGELFF	-	TRBJ2-2	-	TRBV19
TGCGCCAGCAGCCAAGAGGCGTTCGGATTTTACGAGCAGTACTTC	CASSQEAFGFYEQYF	-	TRBJ2-7	-	TRBV4-3
TGTGCCAGCAGGTATCGAGCGGGAGGAGGCGAGCAGTACTTC	CASRYRAGGGEQYF	TRBD2	TRBJ2-7	few	TRBV7-6
TGTGCCAGCAGGCCGCCGGGCCCACCTTATTACGAGCAGTACTTC	CASRPPGPPYYEQYF	-	TRBJ2-7	few	TRBV2
TGCGCCAGCAGGTTCGTCCGGGGCGACCTCAATGAGCAGTTCTTC	CASRFVRGDLNEQFF	-	TRBJ2-1	few	TRBV5-1
TGTGCCAGCAGCGACGGGAGTCAAGAGACCCAGTACTTC	CASSDGSQETQYF	-	TRBJ2-5	once	TRBV9
TGTGCCAGCAATATGGCCAATAGAGGTGGGCCCCAGCATTTT	CASNMANRGGPQHF	-	TRBJ1-5	-	TRBV2
TGCGCCAGCAGCTTGGAAGGCAAATATGGCTACACCTTC	CASSLEGKYGYTF	-	TRBJ1-2	-	TRBV5-1
TGTGCCAGCAGTTTCCCCGCCCTTAATCAGCCCCAGCATTTT	CASSFPALNQPQHF	-	TRBJ1-5	few	TRBV28
TGTGCCAGCACCGGGAACCGGGACTATTTCTACGAGCAGTACTTC	CASTGNRDYFYEQYF	TRBD2	TRBJ2-7	-	TRBV6-1
TGCAGTGCCACCAAAGCGGGAGGGGCCTACAATGAGCAGTTCTTC	CSATKAGGAYNEQFF	TRBD2	TRBJ2-1	many	TRBV20-1
TGTGCCAGCACCCCACTAGCGGGAGCACCTACTAGCTCCTACAATGAGCAGTTCTTC	CASTPLAGAPTSSYNEQFF	TRBD2	TRBJ2-1	-	TRBV27
TGCAGTCCACGGGCCTTAAAGTCCGCAGATACGCAGTATTTT	CSPRALKSADTQYF	-	TRBJ2-3	-	TRBV20-1
TGTGCCTGGAGTTCCGGGACAGGGATAGGTCAGCCCCAGCATTTT	CAWSSGTGIGQPQHF	TRBD1	TRBJ1-5	-	TRBV30
TGCAGCGTTGAAAGAGACGGACTAGCGAGGGACAATGAGCAGTTCTTC	CSVERDGLARDNEQFF	TRBD2	TRBJ2-1	-	TRBV29-1
TGTGCCAGCAGTGAAATGGACAGCGACTCAGATACGCAGTATTTT	CASSEMDSDSDTQYF	-	TRBJ2-3	many	TRBV6-1
TGTGCCAGCAGCTTCCGTCTGGGACAGGGCGTCATTCAGTACTTC	CASSFRLGQGVIQYF	TRBD1	TRBJ2-4	few	TRBV7-2
TGTGCCAGCAGCCCAGGGGGCAGGACAGCAAGGGGCTACACCTTC	CASSPGGRTARGYTF	TRBD1	TRBJ1-2	few	TRBV7-2
TGTGCCAGTAGTATATTGACTCCTAGCAATCAGCCCCAGCATTTT	CASSILTPSNQPQHF	-	TRBJ1-5	-	TRBV19
TGTGCCAGCAGCCAAGATAGAGCGGGAGGGTACAATGAGCAGTTCTTC	CASSQDRAGGYNEQFF	TRBD2	TRBJ2-1	few	TRBV4-2
TGTGCCAGTTCCAGCGGGGCCTCCAGCTCCTACAATGAGCAGTTCTTC	CASSSGASSSYNEQFF	TRBD2	TRBJ2-1	-	TRBV6-6
TGCAGTGCTAGGCCCCCGGGCAGGGGGCATGATCAGCCCCAGCATTTT	CSARPPGRGHDQPQHF	TRBD1	TRBJ1-5	few	TRBV20-1
TGCAGTGCTCCGGGACACGGGACCACGCAGTATTTT	CSAPGHGTTQYF	-	TRBJ2-3	once	TRBV20-1
TGCAGTGCTAGAGATACGTCCTGGAGTGAAAAACTGTTTTTT	CSARDTSWSEKLFF	-	TRBJ1-4	-	TRBV20-1
TGTGCCAGCAGCCAAACCGCCAGGGGGCGCGTTGGGGCCAACGTCCTGACTTTC	CASSQTARGRVGANVLTF	TRBD1	TRBJ2-6	few	TRBV28
TGTGCCAGCAGTGACCCGGGGGGGGGAGCGGGGGAGACCCAGTACTTC	CASSDPGGGAGETQYF	TRBD2	TRBJ2-5	-	TRBV6-5
TGTGCCAGCAGAAAAGTGGGGGGGTGGTCACCCCTCCACTTT	CASRKVGGWSPLHF	-	TRBJ1-6	-	TRBV6-5
TGTGCCAGCAGTTACCAGGGACTAGCGGGAGTCCGGGAGCAGTACTTC	CASSYQGLAGVREQYF	TRBD2	TRBJ2-7	-	TRBV6-2/TRBV6-3
TGTGCCAGCAGTCCCTCGGGTGACTATGGCTACACCTTC	CASSPSGDYGYTF	-	TRBJ1-2	-	TRBV12-3/TRBV12-4
TGTGCCAGCAGCTTAACGGCCAAAAACATTCAGTACTTC	CASSLTAKNIQYF	-	TRBJ2-4	-	TRBV7-6
TGCGCCAGCCTATGGACAGGTGCTTTCTCTGGAAACACCATATATTTT	CASLWTGAFSGNTIYF	TRBD1	TRBJ1-3	-	TRBV10-2